The sample holds many counts of the clone carrying this T cell receptor (beta chain). Its antigen is unidentified. Building the TCR beta libraries relied on iRepertoire HTBI primers, and CDR3 regions underwent Arm-PCR. One entry per CDR3 protein, called by TCRdb with MiXCR from the multiplex PCR reads. Of roughly 380,000 distinct CDR3 sequences listed, 15% are singletons. The record originates from a study of regulatory T cells in long-lasting Graves disease. Study summary: Patients with new Graves' disease had used antithyroid drugs below 3 months.

The time point here: newly diagnosed GD, antithyroid drugs for less than 3 months. From RNA extracted from PBMCs, the TCR library was made. Clinicians diagnosed Graves' disease using American Thyroid Association guidelines. CDR1 and CDR2 (germline): DFQATT, SNEGSKA (reference sequence). The ends lost 6 bases at V and 5 bases at J; junction bases unmatched: 10. The CDR3 has 14 amino acids. The study, taken as a whole, reports: Persistent cases favored TRBV28, TRBJ1-2 and TRBJ2-5.

Sequenced material: peripheral blood mononuclear cells (PBMCs), taken at new diagnosis, from a patient treated with antithyroid drugs. This TCR came from a female donor with Graves disease. The V gene is TRBV20-1, the J gene TRBJ2-1; 7 bases map to TRBD1. The CDR3 DNA sequence: TGCAGTGCCCCACCGACAGGGCCCCACAATGAGCAGTTCTTC. Translating it yields CSAPPTGPHNEQFF.